These T cell receptor beta chains were read from a single sample in a study of CXCR3-negative and CXCR3-positive naive CD8 T cells. Each CDR3 protein gets one entry in TCRdb, which reprocessed the 5' RACE reads and gives no DNA. The sample data list 100,000 to 150,000 distinct CDR3 sequences. Sequenced sample: naive CXCR3+ CD8+ T cells from blood. These receptor sequences come from a human donor in good health. Some clones in this sample may be carry-over from other donors' samples. The CDR3 runs from the conserved cysteine through the conserved F or W.

J,V,CDR3
TRBJ2-3,TRBV20-1,CSARREGTDTQYF
TRBJ2-5,TRBV3-1,CASSQTLVSGPYQETQYF
TRBJ2-7,TRBV7-9,CASTPGDHTYEQYF
TRBJ2-4,TRBV6-6,CASSWGSGNIQYF
TRBJ2-2,TRBV29-1,CSVTSESNTGELFF
TRBJ1-2,TRBV18,CASSPAAEYGYTF
TRBJ2-7,TRBV15,CATSREGTGTTYEQYF
TRBJ1-1,TRBV5-1,CASTTGDIGGTEAFF
TRBJ1-1,TRBV12-3/TRBV12-4,CASSPDGRGTEAFF
TRBJ2-1,TRBV29-1,CSVRLADNEQFF
TRBJ2-1,TRBV14,CASSRGGLNYTEQFF
TRBJ1-1,TRBV12-5,CASGPDRGEAFF
TRBJ1-1,TRBV29-1,CSVQTGGPQGEAFF
TRBJ2-2,TRBV20-1,CSAIGSLVTGELFF
TRBJ1-4,TRBV4-1,CASSQERNPGAEKLFF
TRBJ1-1,TRBV7-6,CASSPGGVNTEAFF
TRBJ2-1,TRBV27,CASSYRKPDNEQFF
TRBJ2-3,TRBV5-1,CASSPWLIAQSDTQYF
TRBJ2-1,TRBV7-3,CASSFGDRGENNEQFF
TRBJ2-2,TRBV7-9,CASSLGRETGELFF
TRBJ2-1,TRBV6-5,CASSYQGTGGNEQFF
TRBJ1-1,TRBV6-5,CASSYPDELQGLCTEAFF
TRBJ2-2,TRBV5-8,CASRPLTGELFF
TRBJ1-1,TRBV5-1,CASSQTGGAAEAFF
TRBJ2-2,TRBV29-1,CSVEGLGAGELFF
TRBJ2-7,TRBV4-2,CASSQDPSPPYEQYF
TRBJ1-2,TRBV29-1,CSVGETGPATYGYTF
TRBJ2-5,TRBV6-2/TRBV6-3,CASSPTLETQYF
TRBJ2-7,TRBV7-9,CASSLSPGGPSYEQYF
TRBJ1-1,TRBV20-1,CRARDIGSTEAFF
TRBJ2-4,TRBV21-1,CASSKLSPTPGSRENIQYF
TRBJ2-5,TRBV27,CASSPKGRVIVETQYF
TRBJ1-2,TRBV7-9,CASTIQSEDYYGYTF
TRBJ2-7,TRBV12-3/TRBV12-4,CASSLPGQGFNEQYF
TRBJ2-5,TRBV29-1,CSVEDPGLAGELRTQYF
TRBJ2-1,TRBV3-1,CASSQGTSGIVFEQFF
TRBJ2-7,TRBV7-9,CASSWISYEQYF
TRBJ1-6,TRBV20-1,CSARDRGQGVFSPLHF
TRBJ1-1,TRBV7-9,CASSLGTRVTEAFF
TRBJ2-5,TRBV4-3,CASSQDLRTSGETQYF
TRBJ2-7,TRBV4-1,CASSQGDRGYEQYF
TRBJ2-3,TRBV3-1,CASSQVGSGAYTDTQYF
TRBJ2-7,TRBV5-5,CASSPYQTGVYEQYF
TRBJ1-1,TRBV18,CASSSLRERLAEAFF